This entry features one TCR beta chain sequence. Its binding antigen is unknown. No qualities accompany the bases; no much larger clone lies one base away. This sample was included in a study of response to subunit inactivated influenza vaccine (dated by TCRdb to between 2017 and 2018). Notes on the research overall: Deep quantitative T cell receptor repertoire profiling was used in the study to track responses to a trivalent subunit inactivated influenza vaccine.

Here V drops 5 bases and J drops 9 bases, and the junction holds 9 bases not matched to any gene. The CDR3 sequence holds 13 residues, the cysteine and phenylalanine included. The entry retains the CDR3 DNA only, 39 bases that are in frame from base 1. Receptor libraries were prepared by RT-PCR. Data came from an Illumina HiSeq 2500. TCRdb reprocessed the public reads (quality trimming at Q25 with fastp, clone calling with MiXCR) and kept in-frame beta chains. Every CDR3 protein is listed once, alongside the most common genes and DNA of its rows. Counted in this sample were around 750,000 distinct CDR3 sequences; 21% of them appeared once. The ten biggest clones cover 9.5% to 13% of the sample. The study at large found these results: The authors proposed that each seasonal influenza vaccination may bring in only a limited number of new T cells.

The origin of this receptor is a man aged 50 to 60 who received an inactivated influenza vaccine. Donor details come from another sample of the same person, matched by shared clones. Sequencing used PBMCs from blood, obtained 4 to 6 days after vaccination. Rearrangement joined TRBV12-3 or TRBV12-4 to TRBJ2-5; the junction holds 7 bases that match TRBD2. The CDR3 amino acid sequence is: CASSIRDRGAQYF. The sequence in DNA is TGTGCCAGCAGTATTCGGGACCGGGGGGCCCAGTACTTC.